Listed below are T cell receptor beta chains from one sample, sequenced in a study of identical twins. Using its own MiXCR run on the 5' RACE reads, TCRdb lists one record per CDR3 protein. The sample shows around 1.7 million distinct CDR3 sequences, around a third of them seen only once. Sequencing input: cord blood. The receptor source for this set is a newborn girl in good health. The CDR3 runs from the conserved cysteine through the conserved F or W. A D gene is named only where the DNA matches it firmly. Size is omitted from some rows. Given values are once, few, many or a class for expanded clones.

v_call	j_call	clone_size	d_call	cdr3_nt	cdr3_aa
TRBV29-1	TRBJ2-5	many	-	TGCAGCGTTGAAGGCCGACAAGGAGAGACCCAGTACTTC	CSVEGRQGETQYF
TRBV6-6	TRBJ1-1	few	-	TGTGCCAGCAGTTACGCGTCAAGTAGCACTGAAGCTTTCTTT	CASSYASSSTEAFF
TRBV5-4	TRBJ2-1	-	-	TGTGCCAGCAGCTTCCAGGGACTCCTATACAATGAGCAGTTCTTC	CASSFQGLLYNEQFF
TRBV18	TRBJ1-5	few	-	TGTGCCAGCTCACCAGCCTTCAATCAGCCCCAGCATTTT	CASSPAFNQPQHF
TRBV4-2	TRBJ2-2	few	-	TGTGCCAGCAGCCAAGAAGAAAGAACCGGGGAGCTGTTTTTT	CASSQEERTGELFF
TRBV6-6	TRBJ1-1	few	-	TGTGCCAGCACCACAGGACAGATGAACACTGAAGCTTTCTTT	CASTTGQMNTEAFF
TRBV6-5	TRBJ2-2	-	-	TGTGCCGGCAAACCGGGCGTTAGCACCGGGGAGCTGTTTTTT	CAGKPGVSTGELFF
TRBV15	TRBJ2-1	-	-	TGTGCCACCAGCTGGCAGAGCCCCCATGAGCAGTTCTTC	CATSWQSPHEQFF
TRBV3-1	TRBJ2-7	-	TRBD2	TGTGCCAGCAGCCAAGATGGGACTAGCGGCGACTACGAGCAGTACTTC	CASSQDGTSGDYEQYF
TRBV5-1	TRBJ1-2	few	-	TGCGCCAGCAGCTTGGTTCAAGGTACACTCTATGGCTACACCTTC	CASSLVQGTLYGYTF
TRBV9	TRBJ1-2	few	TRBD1	TGTGCCAGCAGCGTAGCTGACAGGGGGGACGGCTACACCTTC	CASSVADRGDGYTF
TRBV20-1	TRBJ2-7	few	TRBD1	TGCAGTGCATGGGACAGGGACCGCTACGAGCAGTACTTC	CSAWDRDRYEQYF
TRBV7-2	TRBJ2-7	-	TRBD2	TGTGCCAGCAGCTTTATTTTTCCAGCGGGAGTGAATGAGCAGTACTTC	CASSFIFPAGVNEQYF
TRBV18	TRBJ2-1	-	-	TGTGCCAGCTCCCATGACAGAAACGGGGTCAATGAGCAGTTCTTC	CASSHDRNGVNEQFF
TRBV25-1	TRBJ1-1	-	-	TGTGCCAGCAGTGATTCCGCCACTGAAGCTTTCTTT	CASSDSATEAFF
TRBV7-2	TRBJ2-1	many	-	TGTGCCACCTCGCCGGCCGGGTACAATGAGCAGTTCTTC	CATSPAGYNEQFF
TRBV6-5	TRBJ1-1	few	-	TGTGCCAGCAGTTACGGGGGGGCAGGGCTGGGGGATCGCACTGAAGCTTTCTTT	CASSYGGAGLGDRTEAFF
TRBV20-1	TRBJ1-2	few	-	TGCAGTGCTAGAATGACAGGAGAATATGGCTACACCTTC	CSARMTGEYGYTF
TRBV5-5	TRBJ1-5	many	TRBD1	TGTGCCAGCAGCTCGACAGGGACTCAGCCCCAGCATTTT	CASSSTGTQPQHF
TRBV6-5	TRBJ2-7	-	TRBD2	TGTGCCGGCAGTTATATGGGGCCTAGCGGGACACCGTCCTACGAGCAGTACTTC	CAGSYMGPSGTPSYEQYF
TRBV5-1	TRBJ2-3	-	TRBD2	TGCGCCAGCAGCTTGAATGGAGCGGGAGGAGTCGCAGATACGCAGTATTTT	CASSLNGAGGVADTQYF
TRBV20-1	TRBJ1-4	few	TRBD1	TGCAGCGCGGACAGGGGTCTTAATGAAAAACTGTTTTTT	CSADRGLNEKLFF
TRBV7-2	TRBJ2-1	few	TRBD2	TGTGCCAGCAGCTTAGCGACTAGCATGGAGACCCAGTTCTTC	CASSLATSMETQFF
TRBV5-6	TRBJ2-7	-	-	TGTGCCAGCAGCTTGGGTCCTACTACCTACGAGCAGTACTTC	CASSLGPTTYEQYF
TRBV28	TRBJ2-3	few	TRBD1	TGTGCCAGCAGTCAAGAACAGGGGGCAGATACGCAGTATTTT	CASSQEQGADTQYF
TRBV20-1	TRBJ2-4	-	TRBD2	TGCAGTGCTCAAATCAGGACTAGTAACAATGAGCAGTACTTC	CSAQIRTSNNEQYF
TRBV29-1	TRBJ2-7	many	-	TGCAGCGTTGAAGACAGATACTACGAGCAGTACTTC	CSVEDRYYEQYF
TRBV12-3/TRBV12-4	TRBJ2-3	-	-	TGTGCCAGCACCCGAGGCAATGTGCCCACAGATACGCAGTATTTT	CASTRGNVPTDTQYF
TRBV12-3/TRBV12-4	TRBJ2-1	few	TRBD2	TGTGCCAGCGATAGCGGGAGGCCCTACAATGAGCAGTTCTTC	CASDSGRPYNEQFF
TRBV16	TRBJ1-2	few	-	TGTGCCAGCAGCCAAAGGGGAGCTAATGGCTACACCTTC	CASSQRGANGYTF
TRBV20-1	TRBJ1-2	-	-	TGCAGTGCCCCGGGAGGGACGGAAGGACGTAACTATGGCTACACCTTC	CSAPGGTEGRNYGYTF
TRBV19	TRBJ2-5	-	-	TGTGCCAGTAGTCTCTCCCAGGACGGGACCCAGTACTTC	CASSLSQDGTQYF
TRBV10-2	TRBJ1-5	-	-	TGCGCCAGCAGTCTGAAGGGAGCAAATCAGCCCCAGCATTTT	CASSLKGANQPQHF
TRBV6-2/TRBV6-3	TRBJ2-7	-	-	TGTGCCAGCAGAAAAGGTCCGGGGGCGCCCTACGAGCAGTACTTC	CASRKGPGAPYEQYF
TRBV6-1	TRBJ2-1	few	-	TGTGCCAGCCGGGACACCTCCAGCTTCAATGAGCAGTTCTTC	CASRDTSSFNEQFF
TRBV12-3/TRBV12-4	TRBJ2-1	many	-	TGTGCCAGCAGTTTGCCGGGGGAGCAGTTCTTC	CASSLPGEQFF
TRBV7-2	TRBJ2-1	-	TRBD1	TGTGCCAGCAGGCTCAGGGGGATAGGGTCCTACAATGAGCAGTTCTTC	CASRLRGIGSYNEQFF
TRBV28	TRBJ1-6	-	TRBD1	TGTGCCAGCAGTACCTGGGACAGGCTTAATTCACCCCTCCACTTT	CASSTWDRLNSPLHF
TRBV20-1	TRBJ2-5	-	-	TGCAGTGTCACAGAGACCCAGTACTTC	CSVTETQYF
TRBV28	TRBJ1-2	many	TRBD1	TGTGCCAGCAGCCCGGACAGGGGAAATGGCTACACCTTC	CASSPDRGNGYTF
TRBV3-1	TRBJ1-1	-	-	TGTGCCAGCAGCTTCCAAAGTGTCGCTGAAGCTTTCTTT	CASSFQSVAEAFF
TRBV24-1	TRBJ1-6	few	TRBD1	TGTGCCACCAGTCTGACAGGGTATAATTCACCCCTCCACTTT	CATSLTGYNSPLHF
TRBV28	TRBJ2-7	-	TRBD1	TGTGCCGGCAGTTTAGGGGGACAGGGTGGGTACGAGCAGTACTTC	CAGSLGGQGGYEQYF
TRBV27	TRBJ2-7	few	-	TGTGCCAGCAGCACAGGCTACGTCGCCTACGAGCAGTACTTC	CASSTGYVAYEQYF
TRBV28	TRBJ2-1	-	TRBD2	TGTGCCAGCAGTCCTATTATTGGGGGGTGGCTAGCGGCCCCGAGCTCCTACAATGAGCAGTTCTTC	CASSPIIGGWLAAPSSYNEQFF
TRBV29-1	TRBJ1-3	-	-	TGCAGCGTTGCCCCACACGGCTCTGGAAACACCATATATTTT	CSVAPHGSGNTIYF
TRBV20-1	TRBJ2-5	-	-	TGCAGTGCTAGAGCTCGGACTTCGGGGGAGCAGTACTTC	CSARARTSGEQYF
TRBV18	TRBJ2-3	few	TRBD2	TGTGCCAGCTCCCCTCTCCCGGGACTAGCGGGAGATTCGGATACGCAGTATTTT	CASSPLPGLAGDSDTQYF
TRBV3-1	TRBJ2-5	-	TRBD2	TGTGCCAGCAATGAAGGGGCTAGCGGGAGGCATGAGCAGTACTTC	CASNEGASGRHEQYF
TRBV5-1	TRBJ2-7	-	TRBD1	TGCGCCAGCGGCTTGGCGGTAGGGACAGTTGACGGCGAGCAGTACTTC	CASGLAVGTVDGEQYF
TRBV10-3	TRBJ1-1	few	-	TGTGCCATCAGTGAGCGGGGCCCGAACACTGAAGCTTTCTTT	CAISERGPNTEAFF